Given below is one TCR beta chain in context. Germline V gene data show CDR1 as SGHRS and CDR2 as YFSETQ. This CDR3 has 17 amino acids. Here immunoSEQ multiplex PCR was the method, and the copy in TCRdb shows in-frame clones only, minus some. Of more than 55,000 clones in the sample, 90% were seen once. The data belong to a study of T cell changes during pregnancy in multiple sclerosis. Material: peripheral blood, obtained in the third trimester of pregnancy. The receptor's source is a female donor in good health, enrolled as a control in a pregnancy study. This rearrangement joins TRBV5-1 to TRBJ2-5; possible D gene TRBD2, 6 bases. Gene TRBJ2-7 matches the end of the DNA better, so the J call may be wrong. The CDR3 region has the DNA TGCGCCAGCAGCTTAACCCGACCGACTAGAAGCTCCTACGAGCAGTACTTC. Its protein is CASSLTRPTRSSYEQYF.